A selection of T cell receptor beta chains follows, all from one sample in a study of PD-L1 blockade in urothelial cancer. Clones were read by immunoSEQ multiplex PCR, and TCRdb kept only the in-frame ones, dropping some. The sample yields about 45,000 clones, 80% to 90% seen once. This material consisted of PBMCs, taken around atezolizumab (anti-PD-L1) treatment. These TCRs come from a man in his sixties with urothelial cancer. CDR3s include the opening cysteine and the closing phenylalanine or tryptophan. A D gene is named only where the DNA matches it firmly. Expanded clones are given a class, and other clones once, few, many or no size at all.

v_gene	d_gene	j_gene	abundance	CDR3aa	CDR3nt
TRBV27	.	TRBJ1-2	.	CASSLSSWQNGYTF	TGTGCCAGCAGTTTATCCTCCTGGCAGAATGGCTACACCTTC
TRBV11-2	.	TRBJ2-1	.	CASSSIRGTAGEQFF	TGTGCCAGCAGCTCGATTAGGGGGACGGCCGGTGAGCAGTTCTTC
TRBV7-9	TRBD1	TRBJ2-5	.	CASSLTGGEETQYF	TGTGCCAGCAGCTTAACAGGGGGCGAAGAGACCCAGTACTTC
TRBV6-1	.	TRBJ1-1	.	CASSEGGRNTEAFF	TGTGCCAGCAGTGAAGGAGGGAGAAACACTGAAGCTTTCTTT
TRBV7-2	TRBD1	TRBJ1-6	.	CASSVGQGAFVTLHF	TGTGCCAGCAGCGTCGGACAGGGGGCCTTTGTAACCCTCCACTTT
TRBV19	.	TRBJ1-1	.	CATESGQMNTEAFF	TGTGCCACTGAATCTGGACAGATGAACACTGAAGCTTTCTTT
TRBV5-1	TRBD1	TRBJ1-1	.	CASSLAGTENTEAFF	TGCGCCAGCAGCTTGGCCGGGACAGAGAACACTGAAGCTTTCTTT
TRBV6-1	.	TRBJ1-1	once	CASSETGLATEAFF	TGTGCCAGCAGTGAAACAGGGTTGGCCACTGAAGCTTTCTTT
TRBV4-1	.	TRBJ2-3	.	CASSQGRRTDTQYF	TGCGCCAGCAGCCAGGGGCGTCGCACAGATACGCAGTATTTT
TRBV28	TRBD1	TRBJ1-1	.	CASSLDRGTEAFF	TGTGCCAGCAGTCTCGACAGGGGAACTGAAGCTTTCTTT
TRBV7-2	TRBD2	TRBJ2-5	.	CASSLAPTSGGAPQYF	TGTGCCAGCAGCTTAGCTCCGACTAGCGGGGGGGCCCCCCAGTACTTC
TRBV5-1	TRBD1	TRBJ2-6	once	CATSDRVGANVLTF	TGCGCCACCTCCGACAGGGTCGGGGCCAACGTCCTGACTTTC
TRBV11-2	.	TRBJ1-6	once	CASSLGGSGNSPLHF	TGTGCCAGCAGCTTAGGAGGAAGTGGTAATTCACCCCTCCACTTT
TRBV29-1	.	TRBJ1-6	.	CSVATGDNSPLHF	TGCAGCGTTGCGACAGGCGATAATTCACCCCTCCACTTT
TRBV2	.	TRBJ2-2	.	CASADPREVITGELFF	TGTGCCAGCGCCGACCCCAGGGAGGTGATCACCGGGGAGCTGTTTTTT
TRBV27	TRBD1	TRBJ1-6	.	CASSSPGQGTPLHF	TGTGCCAGCAGTTCCCCGGGACAGGGAACACCCCTCCACTTT
TRBV10-3	.	TRBJ1-3	.	CAISLLGGGNTIYF	TGTGCCATCAGTCTTTTAGGAGGTGGAAACACCATATATTTT
TRBV11-2	.	TRBJ2-7	.	CASSLRRGYEQYF	TGTGCCAGCAGCTTAAGGAGAGGCTACGAGCAGTACTTC
TRBV5-1	.	TRBJ1-1	.	CASKVQHMNTEAFF	TGCGCCAGCAAGGTACAGCACATGAACACTGAAGCTTTCTTT
TRBV7-2	.	TRBJ2-1	few	CASSFTAYNEQFF	TGTGCCAGCAGCTTCACGGCCTACAATGAGCAGTTCTTC
TRBV7-2	TRBD1	TRBJ2-2	.	CASSDRQGVTGELFF	TGTGCCAGCAGCGATAGACAGGGGGTCACCGGGGAGCTGTTTTTT
TRBV2	.	TRBJ1-4	.	CASSADRNVMKRLFF	TGTGCCAGCAGTGCCGACAGGAATGTAATGAAAAGGCTGTTTTTT
TRBV5-1	.	TRBJ2-1	.	CASSSSAQDEQFF	TGCGCCAGCAGCTCGTCCGCCCAGGATGAGCAGTTCTTC
TRBV7-6	TRBD2	TRBJ2-7	.	CASSLGVSGGPYEQYF	TGTGCCAGCAGCTTAGGGGTAAGCGGGGGGCCGTACGAGCAGTACTTC
TRBV9	TRBD1	TRBJ2-3	.	CASSVGTGGALYTDTQYF	TGTGCCAGCAGCGTAGGGACAGGGGGCGCCCTTTACACAGATACGCAGTATTTT
TRBV9	TRBD1	TRBJ1-3	.	CASSPRTGGNTIYF	TGTGCCAGCAGCCCTCGGACAGGTGGAAACACCATATATTTT
TRBV5-1	.	TRBJ1-4	.	CASSPEGANEKLFF	TGCGCCAGCAGCCCCGAGGGAGCTAATGAAAAACTGTTTTTT
TRBV28	.	TRBJ1-6	.	CASSFILSPLHF	TGTGCCAGCAGTTTTATTCTTTCACCCCTCCACTTT
TRBV6-1	.	TRBJ1-6	once	CVAGVGFDNSPLHF	TGTGTCGCGGGGGTAGGTTTCGATAATTCACCCCTCCACTTT
TRBV28	TRBD1	TRBJ2-2	.	CASRDRTPNTGELFF	TGTGCCAGCAGGGACAGGACTCCTAACACCGGGGAGCTGTTTTTT
TRBV6-6	.	TRBJ2-7	.	CASSYSGSWPTYEQYF	TGTGCCAGCAGTTACTCTGGCAGTTGGCCCACCTACGAGCAGTACTTC
TRBV4-1	.	TRBJ2-1	.	CASSHLTRGENEQFF	TGCGCCAGCAGCCATCTCACCAGGGGGGAAAATGAGCAGTTCTTC
TRBV28	.	TRBJ2-7	.	CASTGDNSYEQYF	TGTGCCAGCACTGGGGACAACTCCTACGAGCAGTACTTC
TRBV5-1	TRBD2	TRBJ2-3	.	CASSQDGGEADTQYF	TGCGCCAGCAGCCAAGACGGGGGGGAGGCAGATACGCAGTATTTT
TRBV6-1	.	TRBJ1-2	.	CASRHPGNYGYTF	TGTGCCAGCAGACACCCGGGTAACTATGGCTACACCTTC
TRBV28	.	TRBJ2-1	.	CASTSVNEQFF	TGTGCCAGCACTAGCGTCAATGAGCAGTTCTTC
TRBV4-2	TRBD2	TRBJ2-1	.	CASSQDGAGSGGVDEQFF	TGTGCCAGCAGCCAAGACGGAGCGGGGTCCGGTGGTGTGGATGAGCAGTTCTTC
TRBV11-2	TRBD1	TRBJ2-7	.	CASSLGTGPYEQYF	TGTGCCAGCAGCCTTGGGACAGGGCCCTACGAGCAGTACTTC
TRBV7-2	.	TRBJ1-5	.	CASSLVRDYQPQHF	TGTGCCAGCAGCTTAGTCAGGGACTATCAGCCCCAGCATTTT
TRBV7-9	TRBD1	TRBJ2-3	once	CASSLGQVFYTDTQYF	TGTGCCAGCAGCCTTGGACAGGTTTTCTACACAGATACGCAGTATTTT
TRBV5-1	.	TRBJ2-4	.	CASSRRGSNRDLAKNIQYF	TGCGCCAGCAGCCGGCGGGGCTCAAATAGGGATCTAGCCAAAAACATTCAGTACTTC
TRBV2	TRBD1	TRBJ1-5	.	CARGGTGNNQPQHF	TGTGCCAGGGGGGGGACAGGGAACAATCAGCCCCAGCATTTT
TRBV30	TRBD1	TRBJ1-1	.	CAWTRTGDSEAFF	TGTGCCTGGACTCGGACAGGGGACTCTGAAGCTTTCTTT
TRBV5-1	TRBD1	TRBJ2-5	.	CASSPGQRETQYF	TGCGCCAGCAGCCCGGGACAGAGAGAGACCCAGTACTTC
TRBV28	TRBD2	TRBJ2-7	.	CASSSRSGGDYEQYF	TGTGCCAGCAGTTCCCGAAGCGGGGGAGATTACGAGCAGTACTTC
TRBV9	TRBD2	TRBJ2-1	.	CASSVYGGAGYNEQFF	TGTGCCAGCAGCGTGTACGGGGGGGCCGGTTACAATGAGCAGTTCTTC
TRBV27	TRBD2	TRBJ2-5	.	CASSLFSSGGQETQYF	TGTGCCAGCAGTTTATTCTCTAGCGGGGGCCAAGAGACCCAGTACTTC
TRBV27	TRBD2	TRBJ2-5	few	CASSFSSGAETQYF	TGTGCCAGCAGTTTTTCCAGCGGGGCGGAGACCCAGTACTTC
TRBV5-4	.	TRBJ2-6	.	CASSLGGAGANVLTF	TGTGCCAGCAGCTTGGGGGGGGCTGGGGCCAACGTCCTGACTTTC